This is a list of T cell receptor beta chains from one sample in a study of memory CD4+ T cells and cytomegalovirus serostatus. Sequencing used immunoSEQ multiplex PCR; TCRdb keeps in-frame clones, though not all of them. In the table there are roughly 48,000 clones, around four fifths of which are singletons. Material for sequencing was memory CD4+ T cells from blood. The receptors come from an adult in good health and CMV-seropositive. Each CDR3 is given with its conserved first and last residue. D genes are given only for firm matches. The size of a clone is reported for some rows only, either as once, few or many, or as a class for expanded clones.

V	D	size	J	DNA	CDR3
TRBV6-5	.	.	TRBJ1-2	TGTGCCAGCAGTTACTCAGGCGGGCGAAGATCTGGCTACACCTTC	CASSYSGGRRSGYTF
TRBV10-3	TRBD1	.	TRBJ1-5	TGTGCCATCAGTGAGTCTGGACAGGGGGCCGGTCAGCCCCAGCATTTT	CAISESGQGAGQPQHF
TRBV6-1	.	.	TRBJ1-1	TGTGCCAGCAGTTTTGGGACGAACACTGAAGCTTTCTTT	CASSFGTNTEAFF
TRBV2	.	few	TRBJ1-1	TGTGCCAGCAGCTTGTCCCAGGAAGCTTTCTTT	CASSLSQEAFF
TRBV2	TRBD2	.	TRBJ2-1	TGTGCCAGCAGTGCTCAGCGGGGGTACAATGAGCAGTTCTTC	CASSAQRGYNEQFF
TRBV28	.	.	TRBJ2-3	TGTGCCAGCAGTTCAGGACAGTTTAGTACGCAGTATTTT	CASSSGQFSTQYF
TRBV5-6	.	.	TRBJ1-1	TGTGCCAGCCAATTAACGGGGAACACTGAAGCTTTCTTT	CASQLTGNTEAFF
TRBV10-3	TRBD1	.	TRBJ1-5	TGTGCCATTCATACAGGGGATAGCAATCAGCCCCAGCATTTT	CAIHTGDSNQPQHF
TRBV6-1	TRBD2	.	TRBJ2-7	TGTGCCAGCAGTTCAGGGACTAGCGGGGGCTACGAGCAGTACTTC	CASSSGTSGGYEQYF
TRBV28	.	.	TRBJ1-5	TGTGCCAGCAGTTTACGGCGGGGAAGCAATCAGCCCCAGCATTTT	CASSLRRGSNQPQHF
TRBV19	.	.	TRBJ2-7	TGTGCCAGTAGCACCGCAGGGGACGAGCAGTACTTC	CASSTAGDEQYF
TRBV5-1	TRBD1	.	TRBJ2-2	TGCGCCAGCAGCTCCCGGACAGGGGAAGGCGGGGAGCTGTTTTTT	CASSSRTGEGGELFF
TRBV5-6	TRBD1	.	TRBJ1-2	TGTGCCAGCAGCTTGCCCGGGACAGGGTCCTATGGCTACACCTTC	CASSLPGTGSYGYTF
TRBV2	.	.	TRBJ1-5	TGTGCCAGCAGTGCAGGGACATCTGGGCAGCCCCAGCATTTT	CASSAGTSGQPQHF
TRBV5-1	TRBD2	.	TRBJ2-3	TGCGCCAGCAGCTTGCGTACTTCGGGGGGGGCAGATACGCAGTATTTT	CASSLRTSGGADTQYF
TRBV30	TRBD1	.	TRBJ2-7	TGTGCCTGGAGTAGGACGGACAGGGGACTTGGAAGCGAGCAGTACTTC	CAWSRTDRGLGSEQYF
TRBV29-1	.	.	TRBJ1-4	TGCAGCGTGTGGGGCAGAAATGAAAAACTGTTTTTT	CSVWGRNEKLFF
TRBV2	TRBD1	few	TRBJ1-1	TGTGCCAGCAGTGAACTGGGACAGGGAACTGAAGCTTTCTTT	CASSELGQGTEAFF
TRBV7-8	.	.	TRBJ2-6	TGTGCCAGCAGCTTAGGGCTGGGGGTCGGCGATCCTTCTGGGGCCAACGTCCTGACTTTC	CASSLGLGVGDPSGANVLTF
TRBV9	.	.	TRBJ1-1	TGTGCCAGCAGCGTGGGGCAGGGAAGAGAAACTGAAGCTTTCTTT	CASSVGQGRETEAFF
TRBV28	.	.	TRBJ2-5	TGTGCCAGCAGTCCTGGGGGACAATTGCTCCAAGAGACCCAGTACTTC	CASSPGGQLLQETQYF
TRBV7-2	.	.	TRBJ1-2	TGTGCCAGCAGCTTAGAACTGGGGGGCTACACCTTC	CASSLELGGYTF
TRBV18	TRBD1	.	TRBJ1-3	TGTGCCAGCTCCCCCCTCGGACAGGACTCTGGAAACACCATATATTTT	CASSPLGQDSGNTIYF
TRBV28	.	once	TRBJ1-4	TGTGCCAGCAGAGGCTACCGAGGGAATGAAAAACTGTTTTTT	CASRGYRGNEKLFF